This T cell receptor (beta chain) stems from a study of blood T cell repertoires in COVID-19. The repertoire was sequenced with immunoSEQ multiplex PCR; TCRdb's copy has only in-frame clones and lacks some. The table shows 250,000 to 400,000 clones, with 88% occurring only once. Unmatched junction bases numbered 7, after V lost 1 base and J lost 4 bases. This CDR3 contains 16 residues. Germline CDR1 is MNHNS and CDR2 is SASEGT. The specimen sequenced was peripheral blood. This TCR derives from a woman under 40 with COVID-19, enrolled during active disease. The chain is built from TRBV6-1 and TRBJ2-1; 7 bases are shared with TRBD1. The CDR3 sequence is CASSEELTGPYNEQFF. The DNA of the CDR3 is TGTGCCAGCAGTGAAGAATTGACAGGGCCATACAATGAGCAGTTCTTC.